The present T cell receptor beta chain was sequenced within a study of blood T cell repertoires in COVID-19. At the level of the study: The analysed material was cDNA or gDNA that came from T cells, B-cell-depleted T cells, or PBMCs.

V dropped 1 base and J dropped 4 bases, with 13 bases sitting between them. Germline CDR1 reads LGHNA; CDR2 reads YSLEER. The CDR3 is 16 amino acids. Per the study methods: Estimates of nucleated cell counts were drawn from the amplification of reference gene primers. Only in-frame clones appear in the TCRdb table, and some are missing; sequencing was by immunoSEQ multiplex PCR. V and J calls and clone size follow that table, whereas D and trimming were derived from the DNA. The sample carries some 150,000 clones, 87% recorded once. The sample taken for sequencing was peripheral blood. The chain couples TRBV4-3 to TRBJ1-4; a possible D gene is TRBD1 (6 bases). This clonotype was obtained from a woman aged 55-69 years with active or convalescent COVID-19. The CDR3: CASSQGSGAVNEKLFF. CDR3 in DNA: TGCGCCAGCAGCCAAGGCTCAGGGGCCGTTAATGAAAAACTGTTTTTT.